The T cell receptor (beta chain) described here comes from a study of graft-versus-host responses after intestinal transplantation. In the study overall: Uniformly, recipients were administered anti-thymocyte globulin induction with subsequent tacrolimus and steroids for two to three years.

Note on this clone: Antigen: not known.

The CDR3 runs 15 residues. The ends were cut back, 10 bases at V and 4 bases at J, with 22 bases in the middle. From germline, CDR1 is SEHNR and CDR2 FQNEAQ (reference sequence). The assay was immunoSEQ multiplex PCR, and TCRdb's table has in-frame clones only and misses some. The sample includes roughly 100,000 clones, approximately 94% of them seen just once. The genes are TRBV7-9 and TRBJ1-1; the D is unclear. This receptor was obtained from a human donor who received an intestinal transplant. Specimen: unstimulated CD8+ T cells sorted from spleen or lymph node cells, collected before intestinal transplant. The CDR3 bases are TGTGCCACCCACTTGGGTAGCCCGACGGGCACTGAAGCTTTCTTT. Protein product: CATHLGSPTGTEAFF.